This T cell receptor (beta chain) was sequenced for a study of blood T cell repertoires in COVID-19. Whole-study context: COVID-19 samples collected from the United States, Italy and Spain covered acute and convalescent phases. T cells, B-cell-depleted T cells, or PBMCs provided the cDNA or gDNA that served as material.

Germline CDR1 and CDR2: SGHVS and FQNEAQ. The V and J ends lost 1 base and 0 bases respectively, with 16 bases between them. The CDR3 runs to 18 residues. Original analysis: Amplification with reference gene primers provided the estimates of nucleated cell counts. Only in-frame clones appear in the TCRdb table, and some are missing; sequencing was by immunoSEQ multiplex PCR. The V and J calls and clone size were taken over from that table, and D and trimming were inferred from the DNA. This repertoire shows under 85,000 clones, over 75% found once; its top ten account for around 2.9%. The chain combines TRBV7-8 with TRBJ2-4, with D tentatively TRBD1 (5 bases). The sequence was collected from an older man with acute or convalescent COVID-19. Sequencing used peripheral blood. The CDR3 spells CASSLGRTFFLAKNIQYF. The CDR3 DNA sequence: TGTGCCAGCAGCTTAGGAAGGACATTCTTTTTAGCCAAAAACATTCAGTACTTC.